Sequencing of this T cell receptor (beta chain) was carried out in a study of blood T cells in healthy people across ages (dated by TCRdb to about 2015). In terms of the full investigation: Template switching captured roughly one uniquely barcoded TCR beta cDNA molecule per two T cells in model experiments. For two donors (one aged 18 to 30 and one aged 80 or older), the study analyzed two additional independent replicas of 1 million unique cDNA reads from the same blood draw. The donors were split into four age groups: young (average about 16 years), middle-aged (roughly 39), aged (more than 55) and long-lived (roughly 77). Age-related changes in TCR beta repertoire diversity were measured in the study by deep sequencing normalized with unique cDNA molecular identifiers. Donors of different ages were randomly distributed across sequencing lanes to avoid experimental bias.

The donors were roughly 39 Caucasian individuals from Russia, aged about 6 to 100 years, who were systemically healthy. About 10 milliliters of peripheral blood were drawn from each donor into EDTA-treated Vacutainer tubes. Ficoll-Paque density-gradient centrifugation was used to isolate PBMCs, with at least 6.5 million obtained per sample. Total RNA, at least 5 micrograms per sample, was extracted from PBMCs with Trizol reagent. For every donor, an aliquot of PBMCs went through flow cytometry to measure the percentages of naive CD45RAhigh/CD27high T cells. The library relied on 5' RACE. Sequenced using an Illumina HiSeq 2500. A second PCR of roughly 6 to 11 cycles was run with a J-beta primer mix and a sample-barcoded 5' primer. A unique molecular identifier was introduced onto each TCR beta cDNA molecule by a template-switch 5' adaptor carrying 12 random nucleotides. At least 2.5 million CDR3-containing paired-end reads were obtained from each sample. First-strand cDNA synthesis was performed from all RNA using the Mint cDNA synthesis kit, with priming by a TRBC-specific oligonucleotide. Following uracil-DNA glycosylase treatment, a first 18-cycle PCR with universal primers M1SS and BC2_uni_R was performed on all cDNA. In the source study's methods: For normalization, 1 million high-quality reads, each with a distinct molecular identifier, were randomly selected from each sample. Instead of being binned into consensus sequences, reads that shared molecular identifiers were thrown out. MiTCR, run with a Q25 quality threshold and the strictest error-elimination algorithm, handled CDR3 identification, clonotype clustering and error correction. Lower-bound total TCR beta diversity was estimated with a nonparametric unseen species model using Euler transformation. TCRdb reprocessed the public reads (quality trimming at Q25 with fastp, clone calling with MiXCR) and kept in-frame beta chains. Under each unique CDR3 protein, matching rows form one entry showing the most common genes and DNA. The V and J calls and clone size are TCRdb's, not the authors'. The table for this sample lists 850,000 to 1,000,000 distinct CDR3 sequences; around 48% of them were counted only once. The ten largest clones represent 13% of the sample.

About this clonotype: No cognate antigen has been identified for it. Per-nucleotide qualities are absent, and no much larger clonotype sits a single base away.

CDR1 is given as MNHEY and CDR2 as SVGEGT, both from the germline V gene. The CDR3 sequence holds 16 residues, the cysteine and phenylalanine included. Kept here is only the CDR3 DNA, which spans 48 bases and is read in frame from base 1. After removal of 7 bases from V and 6 bases from J, the junction retains 15 bases not matched to a gene. General conclusions and limits of the study: The CMV infection status of donors was not known, potentially confounding age-related changes in expanded clonotypes. Observed TCR beta diversity per million T cells fell roughly linearly with age, and a significant reduction was already apparent by age approximately 41. The percentage of naive T cells measured by flow cytometry correlated strongly with observed TCR beta diversity. Estimates of total diversity from one million sequenced T cells were regarded as lower bounds and underestimates. Compared with the aged group, more naive CD4+ T cells, fewer expanded clones and increased TCR diversity were shown by the long-lived group, suggesting age selection. Because profiling used bulk unsorted PBMCs, naive and antigen-experienced compartments could not be compared conclusively.

The specimen was blood. The chain joins TRBV6-2 or TRBV6-3 to TRBJ1-5, and 7 junction bases match TRBD1. The receptor comes from a man aged 25 to 40 in good health. The bases read TGTGCCAGCACCTTGGAGGGGGCCCCGGGATCTCAGCCCCAGCATTTT. The resulting protein is CASTLEGAPGSQPQHF.